This T cell receptor (beta chain) was identified during a study of regulatory T cells in long-lasting Graves disease. Turning to the study itself: The definition of persistent Graves' disease was over 5 years of antithyroid drugs with positive TSH receptor antibodies.

Time point described: persistent/refractory GD, antithyroid drugs over 5 years with positive TRAb. RNA from PBMCs was the source of the TCR library. This clonotype has more than one count but fewer than ten. Its antigen is undetermined. Whole-study results and caveats: TRBV28, TRBJ1-2 and TRBJ2-5 were segments that persistent disease favored.

With iRepertoire HTBI primers and Arm-PCR of CDR3 regions, TCR beta libraries were built. MiXCR was run by TCRdb on the multiplex PCR reads, yielding one entry per CDR3 protein. Of hundreds of thousands of distinct CDR3 sequences in the sample, roughly 30% are singletons; the top ten hold 40% to 50%. The V end was cut by 5 bases, the J end by 8 bases, with 19 bases between. The CDR3 is 15 amino acids. Germline V gene lookup returns CDR1 SEHNR and CDR2 FQNEAQ (reference sequence). The TCR comes from a female donor with Graves disease. The source material was peripheral blood mononuclear cells (PBMCs), sampled when the disease was refractory, from a patient treated with antithyroid drugs. This chain joins TRBV7-9 and TRBJ2-1; D perhaps matches TRBD2 (6 bases). The chain's CDR3 is CASSPRTSHGDEQFF. For the CDR3, the DNA is TGTGCCAGCAGCCCTCGAACTAGCCATGGGGATGAGCAGTTCTTC.